One sample yielded the 27 T cell receptor beta chains listed below, sequenced in a study of T cells in Graves' hyperthyroidism and ophthalmopathy. From RNA transcripts, TCR beta CDR3 regions were amplified. The HTBI primer set drove a first-round RT-PCR of the TCR CDR3. TCRdb redid the calling of the multiplex PCR reads with MiXCR, one entry per CDR3 protein. Of hundreds of thousands of distinct CDR3 sequences in the sample, approximately 21% were seen once. The material sequenced was blood. The receptor source for this set is a man aged 30 to 39 with Graves' ophthalmopathy.

The chain employs TRBV6-5 and TRBJ1-2, with a weak D call TRBD1 (6 bases). The CDR3 spans 15 residues. Germline CDR1 is MNHEY and CDR2 is SVGAGI. V was clipped by 0 bases and J by 7 bases, with 15 bases between them. The CDR3 is CASSYSLQGRGGYTF. CDR3 nucleotide sequence: TGTGCCAGCAGTTACTCGCTTCAGGGGAGGGGTGGCTACACCTTC.

This clonotype was counted ten times or more. The V call is TRBV11-3, the J call TRBJ2-3; no clear D gene. This CDR3 is 13 amino acids long. Germline CDR1 reads SGHNT; CDR2 reads YENEEA. With 3 bases removed from V and 9 bases from J, the gap between germline ends came to 13 bases. The CDR3 bases are TGTGCCAGCAGCTTCGGTGGGGTAGGAACGCAGTATTTT. Amino acids: CASSFGGVGTQYF.

This clonotype occurred a few times. This rearrangement joins TRBV6-1 to TRBJ2-2, with TRBD1 matching 11 bases. The CDR3 totals 16 residues. The ends lost 5 bases at V and 3 bases at J; junction bases unmatched: 5. Germline V lookup: CDR1 MNHNS, CDR2 SASEGT. The CDR3 spells CASSPRTGGYTGELFF. The CDR3 nucleotides are TGTGCCAGCAGTCCTCGGACAGGGGGCTACACCGGGGAGCTGTTTTTT.

The rearrangement links TRBV20-1 to TRBJ1-2; D is unclear. The ends were cut back, 6 bases at V and 4 bases at J, with 9 bases in the middle. Germline V CDR1 and CDR2: DFQATT, SNEGSKA (reference sequence). This CDR3 contains 11 residues. CDR3 nucleotide sequence: TGCAGTGCCGAGCCATCCTATGGCTACACCTTC. Translated, it gives CSAEPSYGYTF.

This clonotype was observed a few times. This sequence joins TRBV11-2 and TRBJ1-4, with D perhaps TRBD1 (5 bases). Germline assignment: CDR1 SGHAT and CDR2 FQNNGV. The CDR3 length is 16 residues. V dropped 5 bases and J dropped 8 bases, with 21 bases sitting between them. CDR3 in DNA: TGTGCCAGCAGCCCTCAAGGCGGGGCGATACGAGAAAAACTGTTTTTT. Translated, it gives CASSPQGGAIREKLFF.

This chain uses TRBV24-1 with TRBJ2-2, with no clear D. The ends were cut back, 5 bases at V and 7 bases at J, with 7 bases in the middle. The CDR3 has 12 amino acids. Germline CDR1 reads KGHDR; CDR2 reads SFDVKD. The CDR3 DNA is TGTGCCACCAGTGGGGGATTCGGGGAGCTGTTTTTT. Protein: CATSGGFGELFF.

In this sample, this clonotype turned up many times. The chain has TRBV19 and TRBJ2-3; the match to TRBD2 covers 12 bases. The junction had 4 bases not matched to a gene; V was cut back by 7 bases and J by 2 bases. This CDR3 contains 15 residues. CDR1 is LNHDA and CDR2 is SQIVND in the germline V gene (reference sequence). CDR3 nucleotide sequence: TGTGCCAGTACCAGGACTAGCGGGAACACAGATACGCAGTATTTT. Protein: CASTRTSGNTDTQYF.

This chain connects TRBV24-1 to TRBJ2-7; weak D call: TRBD1 (6 bases). This CDR3 region has 13 residues. Germline CDR1 and CDR2: KGHDR and SFDVKD. Trimming removed 4 bases at V and 2 bases at J, with 8 bases between. The CDR3 protein is CATSDQGTYEQYF. The CDR3 nucleotides read TGTGCCACCAGTGACCAGGGGACCTACGAGCAGTACTTC.

This clonotype was seen only a few times. The chain uses TRBV7-8 and TRBJ2-5; D remains ambiguous. The CDR3 is made up of 15 amino acids. V lost 1 base and J 9 bases, leaving 18 bases between the germline ends. Germline lookup yields CDR1 SGHVS and CDR2 FQNEAQ. CDR3 sequence reads: CASSLESLKKLSQYF. In DNA form, the CDR3 reads TGTGCCAGCAGCTTAGAATCCCTCAAGAAGTTGTCCCAGTACTTC.

This clonotype has a count of ten or more. The chain has TRBV20-1 and TRBJ1-1; TRBD1 aligns across 7 bases. The V gene's germline CDR1 is DFQATT and CDR2 SNEGSKA (reference sequence). The V segment lost 0 bases and the J segment 2 bases; nucleotides outside the gene matches: 6. The CDR3 runs 15 residues. In nucleotides, the CDR3 is TGCAGTGCTAGAGATAGGAGGGGGCGAAACACTGAAGCTTTCTTT. It translates to CSARDRRGRNTEAFF.

The V and J genes are TRBV29-1 and TRBJ2-7; 10 nucleotides line up with TRBD1. The length of the CDR3 is 15 residues. V lost 0 bases, J lost 5 bases, and 7 bases stayed unmatched. Germline V gene lookup returns CDR1 SQVTM and CDR2 ANQGSEA. CDR3 DNA: TGCAGCGTTGAAGACCGACAGGGGGCGTCCCACGAGCAGTACTTC. This sequence encodes CSVEDRQGASHEQYF.

V is TRBV28 and J is TRBJ2-1; unclear D gene. This CDR3 contains 12 residues. Germline V lookup: CDR1 MDHEN, CDR2 SYDVKM. Between the trimmed V and J ends, which lost 8 bases and 3 bases, there was a span of 8 bases. This CDR3 is CASGRVYNEQFF. In DNA form, the CDR3 reads TGTGCCAGCGGTAGAGTCTACAATGAGCAGTTCTTC.

This clonotype was picked up a small number of times. This chain uses TRBV7-9 with TRBJ1-3; TRBD1 matches at 7 bases. The CDR3 spans 16 residues. Germline CDR1 reads SEHNR; CDR2 reads FQNEAQ (reference sequence). V shed 5 bases, J shed 0 bases, and the junction held 7 bases outside the gene matches. Here the CDR3 reads CASSPRDRASGNTIYF. CDR3 nucleotides: TGTGCCAGCAGCCCGCGAGACAGGGCCTCTGGAAACACCATATATTTT.

This clonotype turned up a few times. The chain links TRBV12-3 or TRBV12-4 to TRBJ2-1; TRBD2 agrees at 9 bases. The CDR3 sequence is 17 residues long. Trimming at V came to 1 base and at J to 0 bases, leaving 4 bases not matched to a gene. CDR3 bases: TGTGCCAGCAGTTTAGGGACTAGCGCGAGCTCCTACAATGAGCAGTTCTTC. Protein sequence: CASSLGTSASSYNEQFF.

This clonotype appeared a few times. This rearrangement joins TRBV20-1 to TRBJ2-7; tentatively, D is TRBD1 (6 bases). The V end was cut by 3 bases, the J end by 3 bases, with 12 bases between. The CDR3 runs to 13 residues. Per the germline V gene, CDR1 is DFQATT and CDR2 is SNEGSKA (reference sequence). The DNA of the CDR3 is TGCAGTGCTAGCTCAGGGGTGGGCTACGAGCAGTACTTC. This sequence encodes CSASSGVGYEQYF.

This clonotype was observed at least ten times. V usage is TRBV20-1 and J usage is TRBJ2-7, with 15 bases identical to TRBD2. The CDR3 loop spans 20 amino acids. The germline V gene has CDR1 DFQATT and CDR2 SNEGSKA (reference sequence). J lost 6 bases, V lost 0 bases, and 18 bases had no gene match. The CDR3 region is CSARDIRTGSVGLAGGEQYF. CDR3 nucleotides: TGCAGTGCTAGAGATATAAGAACAGGTTCCGTGGGACTAGCGGGAGGCGAGCAGTACTTC.

This clonotype was detected ten times or more. The chain uses TRBV20-1 and TRBJ2-5, with D maybe TRBD2 (5 bases). The CDR3 covers 14 residues. Deletions cut 3 bases from V and 2 bases from J, with 13 bases between. CDR1 is DFQATT and CDR2 is SNEGSKA in the germline V gene (reference sequence). CDR3 sequence (DNA): TGCAGTGCTAGGGGTCGACTACTACAAGAGACCCAGTACTTC. Its translation: CSARGRLLQETQYF.

Ten or more counts support this clonotype. This chain links TRBV2 with TRBJ2-7, with D unresolved. The ends were cut back, 3 bases at V and 0 bases at J, with 15 bases in the middle. CDR1 and CDR2 (germline): SNHLY, FYNNEI. This CDR3 has 16 amino acids. This CDR3 reads CASSDTLRRNSYEQYF. In DNA, the CDR3 is TGTGCCAGCAGTGATACTCTCAGGCGGAACTCCTACGAGCAGTACTTC.

V and J are TRBV25-1 and TRBJ2-3; D is uncertain. V was trimmed by 1 base and J by 2 bases, leaving 7 bases between them. The CDR3 extends over 14 amino acids. Germline V lookup: CDR1 MGHDK, CDR2 SYGVNS. This CDR3 reads CASSEWSHTDTQYF. CDR3 DNA sequence: TGTGCCAGCAGTGAATGGTCCCACACAGATACGCAGTATTTT. Full variable domain (rest looked up from reference TRBV25-1 and TRBJ2-3): EADIYQTPRYLVIGTGKKITLECSQTMGHDKMYWYQQDPGMELHLIHYSYGVNSTEKGDLSSESTVSRIRTEHFPLTLESARPSHTSQYLCASSEWSHTDTQYFGPGTRLTVL.

This clonotype was counted ten times or more. The chain employs TRBV27 and TRBJ2-7; no clear D. The V end was cut by 0 bases, the J end by 1 base, with 10 bases between. Germline assignment: CDR1 MNHEY and CDR2 SMNVEV (reference sequence). The CDR3 length is 15 residues. The CDR3 DNA sequence: TGTGCCAGCAGTTTATCCGCCGTGAAGTCCTACGAGCAGTACTTC. As protein: CASSLSAVKSYEQYF.

This clonotype has more than one count but fewer than ten. V gene TRBV12-3 or TRBV12-4 combines with J gene TRBJ2-7; D ambiguous. This CDR3 has 13 residues. The ends were cut back, 3 bases at V and 2 bases at J, with 8 bases in the middle. CDR3 amino acids: CASSFSVAYEQYF. For the CDR3, the DNA is TGTGCCAGCAGTTTTTCAGTCGCCTACGAGCAGTACTTC.

The table lists this clonotype with a few counts. The chain couples TRBV30 to TRBJ1-6; unclear D gene. This CDR3 comprises 15 residues. CDR1 and CDR2 from the germline V gene are GTSNPN and SVGIG (reference sequence). The V gene lost 1 base and the J gene lost 0 bases, with 7 bases spanning the gap. In DNA form, the CDR3 reads TGTGCCTGGAGTGGATGGAGCTCCTATAATTCACCCCTCCACTTT. Translating it yields CAWSGWSSYNSPLHF.

This clonotype came up a few times. The chain recombines TRBV20-1 with TRBJ1-1; 12 bases align to TRBD1. V trimming: 5 bases; J trimming: 0 bases; junction bases outside the gene matches: 4. CDR1 and CDR2 from the germline V gene are DFQATT and SNEGSKA (reference sequence). The CDR3 sequence is 15 residues long. CDR3 nucleotides: TGCAGTGCTTGGGGGACAGGGGGCGTGAACACTGAAGCTTTCTTT. Translating gives CSAWGTGGVNTEAFF.

The rearrangement joins TRBV18 to TRBJ2-7, with 9 bases matching TRBD1. V lost 6 bases, J lost 0 bases, and 6 bases stayed unmatched. CDR3 length: 15 amino acids. Looked up from germline, CDR1 is KGHSH and CDR2 is LQKENI. In DNA, the CDR3 is TGTGCCAGCTCCCTGGGACAGGGTCTCTCCTACGAGCAGTACTTC. Translating gives CASSLGQGLSYEQYF.

In regard to this clonotype: Just one base apart from a much larger clone, this may be a read error. The chain links TRBV5-1 to TRBJ2-3; D possibly corresponds to TRBD2 (6 bases). The CDR3 length is 16 residues. In germline, CDR1 is SGHRS, CDR2 YFSETQ. CDR3 DNA: TGCGCCGGCAGCTTGTCCCCGGGGGACTTTCGGGATACGCAGTATTTT. This encodes CAGSLSPGDFRDTQYF.

The sample holds many counts of this clonotype. The CDR3 DNA reads TGTGCCAGCTCACCACCATCTAGCGGTTACACAGATACGCAGTATTTT. Residues: CASSPPSSGYTDTQYF. This rearrangement joins TRBV18 to TRBJ2-3; 7 nucleotides align to TRBD2. The trim removed 0 bases at V and 2 bases at J, leaving 5 bases unmatched. This CDR3 region has 16 residues. The V gene's germline CDR1 is KGHSH and CDR2 LQKENI.

The chain employs TRBV30 and TRBJ2-2, with D possibly TRBD1 on 5 matching bases. V was clipped by 3 bases and J by 6 bases, with 14 bases between them. Germline V gene lookup returns CDR1 GTSNPN and CDR2 SVGIG (reference sequence). This CDR3 contains 14 residues. This CDR3 is CAWSRSSGSGELFF. CDR3 nucleotides: TGTGCCTGGAGCCGTTCCTCAGGGTCCGGGGAGCTGTTTTTT.